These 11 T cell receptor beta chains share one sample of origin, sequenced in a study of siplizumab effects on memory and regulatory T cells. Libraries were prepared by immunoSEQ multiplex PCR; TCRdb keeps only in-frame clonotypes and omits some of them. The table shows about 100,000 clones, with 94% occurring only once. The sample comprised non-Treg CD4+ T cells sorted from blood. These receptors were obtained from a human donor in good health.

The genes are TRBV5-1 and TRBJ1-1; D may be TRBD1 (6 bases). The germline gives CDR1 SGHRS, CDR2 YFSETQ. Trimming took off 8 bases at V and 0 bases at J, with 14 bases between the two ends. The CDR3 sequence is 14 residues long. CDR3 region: CASTGGQMNTEAFF. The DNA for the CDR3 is TGCGCCAGTACCGGGGGACAAATGAACACTGAAGCTTTCTTT.

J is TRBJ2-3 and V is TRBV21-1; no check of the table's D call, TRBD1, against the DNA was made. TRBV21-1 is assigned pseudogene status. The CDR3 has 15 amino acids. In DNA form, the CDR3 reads TGTGCCAGCAGCGCACAGGGTACTCGCACAGATACGCAGTATTTT. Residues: CASSAQGTRTDTQYF.

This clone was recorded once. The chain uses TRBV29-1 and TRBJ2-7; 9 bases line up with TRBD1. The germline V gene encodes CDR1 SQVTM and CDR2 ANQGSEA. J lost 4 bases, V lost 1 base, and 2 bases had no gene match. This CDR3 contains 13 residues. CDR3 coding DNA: TGCAGCGTTGAAGTGACAGGGGGTTACGAGCAGTACTTC. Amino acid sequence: CSVEVTGGYEQYF.

CDR3 region: CASSLGTGSDYYGYTF. CDR3 in DNA: TGTGCCAGCAGCTTAGGGACCGGGAGTGACTACTATGGCTACACCTTC. V is TRBV7-2 and J is TRBJ1-2; D is ambiguous. Germline V gives CDR1 SGHTA, CDR2 FQGNSA. Trimming removed 1 base from V and 3 bases from J, with 15 bases in between. This CDR3 is 16 amino acids long.

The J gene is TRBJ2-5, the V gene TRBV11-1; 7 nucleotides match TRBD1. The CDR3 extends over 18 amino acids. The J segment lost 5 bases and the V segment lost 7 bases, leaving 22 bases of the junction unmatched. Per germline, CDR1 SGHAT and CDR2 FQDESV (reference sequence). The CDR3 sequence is CASTLQVGAGGFGETQYF. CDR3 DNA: TGTGCCAGCACCCTCCAAGTCGGGGCAGGGGGTTTTGGGGAGACCCAGTACTTC.

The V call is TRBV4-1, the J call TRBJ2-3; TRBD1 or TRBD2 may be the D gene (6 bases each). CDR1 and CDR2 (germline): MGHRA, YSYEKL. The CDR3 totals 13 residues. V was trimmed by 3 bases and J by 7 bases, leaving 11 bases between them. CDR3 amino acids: CASSQRGENTQYF. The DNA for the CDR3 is TGCGCCAGCAGCCAGAGGGGGGAGAATACGCAGTATTTT.

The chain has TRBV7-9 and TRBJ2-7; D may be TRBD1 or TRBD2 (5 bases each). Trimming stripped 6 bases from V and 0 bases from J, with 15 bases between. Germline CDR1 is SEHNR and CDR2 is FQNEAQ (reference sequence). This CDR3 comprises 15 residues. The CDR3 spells CASRNTGTTSYEQYF. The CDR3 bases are TGTGCCAGCAGAAATACCGGGACCACCTCCTACGAGCAGTACTTC.

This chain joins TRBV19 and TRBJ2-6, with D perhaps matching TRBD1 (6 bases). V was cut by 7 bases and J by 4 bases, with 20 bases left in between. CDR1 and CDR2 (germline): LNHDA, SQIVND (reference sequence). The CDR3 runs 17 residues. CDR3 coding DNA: TGTGCCAGTAAGTCCGGGACAAAGGGTTACGGGGCCAACGTCCTGACTTTC. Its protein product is CASKSGTKGYGANVLTF.

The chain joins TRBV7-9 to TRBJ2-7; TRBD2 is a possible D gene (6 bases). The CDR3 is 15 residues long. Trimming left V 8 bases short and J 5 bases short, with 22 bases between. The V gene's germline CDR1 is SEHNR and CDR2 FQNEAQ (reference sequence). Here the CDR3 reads CASLPGRGSFDEQYF. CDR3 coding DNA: TGTGCCAGCCTTCCAGGGCGGGGAAGTTTCGACGAGCAGTACTTC.

CDR3 DNA sequence: TGTGCCAGCAAGGGCTTGGGACAGGGTATCTATGAGCAGTTCTTC. Its protein product is CASKGLGQGIYEQFF. This sequence joins TRBV2 and TRBJ2-1; TRBD1 aligns across 9 bases. Germline CDR1 SNHLY, CDR2 FYNNEI. CDR3 length equals 15 residues. V lost 7 bases, J lost 8 bases, and 12 bases stayed unmatched.

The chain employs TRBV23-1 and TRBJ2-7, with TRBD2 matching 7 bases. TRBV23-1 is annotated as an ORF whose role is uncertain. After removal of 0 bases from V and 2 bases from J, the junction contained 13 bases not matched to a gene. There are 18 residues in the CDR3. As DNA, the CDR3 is TGCGCCAGCAGTCAATCGGGGGGGACCTCGTCCTACGCCTACGAGCAGTACTTC. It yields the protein CASSQSGGTSSYAYEQYF.